The present TCR beta chain was sequenced within a study of blood T cell repertoires in COVID-19. This table comes from immunoSEQ multiplex PCR, and its TCRdb copy is limited to in-frame clones, with some not included. The sample consists of 93,000 or so clones, approximately 80% of them appearing once. The sample comprised peripheral blood. This sequence was found in a human donor in a cohort sampled during active COVID-19.

CDR3 DNA: TGTGCCAGCAGCCAAAAGGGGGCGACCGGTTTCTTT. Its protein product is CASSQKGATGFF. The chain uses TRBV3-1 (or the pseudogene TRBV3-2) and TRBJ1-1, with 7 bases identical to TRBD1. Unmatched junction bases numbered 7, after V lost 2 bases and J lost 13 bases. Germline assignment: CDR1 LGHDT and CDR2 YNNKEL (reference sequence). CDR3 size: 12 residues.